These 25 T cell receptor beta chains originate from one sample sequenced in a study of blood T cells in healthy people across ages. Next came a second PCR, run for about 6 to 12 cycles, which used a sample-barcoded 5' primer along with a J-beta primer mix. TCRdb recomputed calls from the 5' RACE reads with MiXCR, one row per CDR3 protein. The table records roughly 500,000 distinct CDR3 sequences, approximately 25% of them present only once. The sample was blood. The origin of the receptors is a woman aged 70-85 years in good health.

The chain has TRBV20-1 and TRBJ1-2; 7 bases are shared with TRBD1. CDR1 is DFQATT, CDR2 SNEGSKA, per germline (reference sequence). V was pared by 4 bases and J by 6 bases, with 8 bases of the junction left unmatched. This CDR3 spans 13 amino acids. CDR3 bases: TGCAGTGCTACGGACAGGCTCGGGGATGGCTACACCTTC. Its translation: CSATDRLGDGYTF.

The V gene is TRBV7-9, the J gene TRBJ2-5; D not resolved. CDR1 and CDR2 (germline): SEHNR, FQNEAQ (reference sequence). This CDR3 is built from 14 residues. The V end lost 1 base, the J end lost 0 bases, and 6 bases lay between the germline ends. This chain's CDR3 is CASSLDPYQETQYF. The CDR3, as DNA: TGTGCCAGCAGCTTAGACCCTTACCAAGAGACCCAGTACTTC.

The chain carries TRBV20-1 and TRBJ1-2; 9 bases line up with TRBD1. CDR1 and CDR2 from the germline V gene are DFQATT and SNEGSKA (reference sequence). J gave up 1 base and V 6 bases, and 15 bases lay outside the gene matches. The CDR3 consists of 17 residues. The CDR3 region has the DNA TGCAGTGCCCTGCTCGGGACAGGGTATCGGGTTAACTATGGCTACACCTTC. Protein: CSALLGTGYRVNYGYTF.

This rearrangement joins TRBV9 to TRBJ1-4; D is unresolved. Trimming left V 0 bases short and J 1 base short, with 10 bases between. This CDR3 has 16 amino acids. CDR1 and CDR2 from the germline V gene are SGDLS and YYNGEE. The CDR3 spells CASSVGGGVTNEKLFF. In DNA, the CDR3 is TGTGCCAGCAGCGTAGGCGGTGGGGTAACTAATGAAAAACTGTTTTTT.

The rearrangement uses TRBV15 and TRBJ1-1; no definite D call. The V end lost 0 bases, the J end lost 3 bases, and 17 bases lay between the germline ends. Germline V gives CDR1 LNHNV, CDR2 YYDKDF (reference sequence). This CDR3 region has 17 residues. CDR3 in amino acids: CATSREDLRLGDTEAFF. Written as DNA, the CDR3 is TGTGCCACCAGCAGAGAAGATTTAAGGTTAGGAGACACTGAAGCTTTCTTT. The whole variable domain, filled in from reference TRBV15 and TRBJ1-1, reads DAMVIQNPRYQVTQFGKPVTLSCSQTLNHNVMYWYQQKSSQAPKLLFHYYDKDFNNEADTPDNFQSRRPNTSFCFLDIRSPGLGDTAMYLCATSREDLRLGDTEAFFGQGTRLTVV.

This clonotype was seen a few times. The CDR3 region is CASIEGQNQETQYF. CDR3 nucleotide sequence: TGTGCCAGCATCGAGGGCCAGAACCAAGAGACCCAGTACTTC. The genes are TRBV7-9 and TRBJ2-5; TRBD2 might be the D (5 bases). Germline-derived CDR1 and CDR2 are SEHNR and FQNEAQ (reference sequence). V was clipped by 7 bases and J by 0 bases, with 12 bases between them. The CDR3 is 14 residues long.

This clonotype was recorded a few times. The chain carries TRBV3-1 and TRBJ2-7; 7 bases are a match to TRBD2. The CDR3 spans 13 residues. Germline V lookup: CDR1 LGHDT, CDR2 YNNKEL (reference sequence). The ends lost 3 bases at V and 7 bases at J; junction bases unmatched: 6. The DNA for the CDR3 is TGTGCCAGCAGCCAGTCTGGGGGGGGTGAGCAGTACTTC. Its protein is CASSQSGGGEQYF.

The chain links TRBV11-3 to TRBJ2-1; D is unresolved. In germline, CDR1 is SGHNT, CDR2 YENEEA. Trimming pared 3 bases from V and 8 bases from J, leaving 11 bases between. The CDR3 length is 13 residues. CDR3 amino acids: CASSLLQVYEQFF. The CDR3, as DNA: TGTGCCAGCAGCTTGCTTCAGGTCTATGAGCAGTTCTTC.

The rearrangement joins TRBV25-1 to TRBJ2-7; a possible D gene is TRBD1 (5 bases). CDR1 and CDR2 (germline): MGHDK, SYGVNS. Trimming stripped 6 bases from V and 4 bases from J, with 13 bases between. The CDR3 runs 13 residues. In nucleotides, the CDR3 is TGTGCCAGCAGCGACAGAGGTAAATACGAGCAGTACTTC. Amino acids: CASSDRGKYEQYF.

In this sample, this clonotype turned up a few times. In DNA, the CDR3 is TGTGCCAGCAGTGAAAGGTACAACCAAGAGACCCAGTACTTC. Its protein is CASSERYNQETQYF. The chain is built from TRBV6-1 and TRBJ2-5; D unresolved. Trimming took 2 bases from V and 0 from J, leaving 7 bases between them. The CDR3 is made up of 14 amino acids. Germline V CDR1 and CDR2: MNHNS, SASEGT.

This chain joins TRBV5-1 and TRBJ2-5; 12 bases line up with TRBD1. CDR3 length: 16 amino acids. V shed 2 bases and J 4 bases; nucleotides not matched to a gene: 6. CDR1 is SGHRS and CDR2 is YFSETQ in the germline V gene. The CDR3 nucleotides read TGCGCCAGCAGCTTATCGGGACAGGGGGCTGGAGAGACCCAGTACTTC. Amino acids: CASSLSGQGAGETQYF.

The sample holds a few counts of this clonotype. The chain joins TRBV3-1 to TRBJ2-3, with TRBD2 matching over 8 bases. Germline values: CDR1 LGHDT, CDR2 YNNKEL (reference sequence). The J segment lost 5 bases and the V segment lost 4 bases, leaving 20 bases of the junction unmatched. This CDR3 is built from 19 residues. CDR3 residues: CASSPQSIPGLGGLDTQYF. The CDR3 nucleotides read TGTGCCAGCAGCCCCCAATCTATCCCGGGACTAGGGGGGTTAGATACGCAGTATTTT.

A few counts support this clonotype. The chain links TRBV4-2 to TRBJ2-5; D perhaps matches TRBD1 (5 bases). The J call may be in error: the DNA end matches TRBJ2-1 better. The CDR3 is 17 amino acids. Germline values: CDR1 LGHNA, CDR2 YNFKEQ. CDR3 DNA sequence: TGTGCCAGCAGCCCAACGTTATGGGGCGCGGCGGTGGAGGAGCAGTTCTTC. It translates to CASSPTLWGAAVEEQFF.

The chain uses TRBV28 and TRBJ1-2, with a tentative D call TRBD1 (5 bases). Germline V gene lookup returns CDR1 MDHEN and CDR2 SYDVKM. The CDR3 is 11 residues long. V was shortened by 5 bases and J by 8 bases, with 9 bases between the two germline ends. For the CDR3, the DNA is TGTGCCAGCAGTGGCAGGGACGGCTACACCTTC. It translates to CASSGRDGYTF.

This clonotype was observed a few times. The CDR3: CASSLLGVGETQYF. The CDR3 DNA reads as TGTGCCAGCAGTTTGTTGGGGGTAGGGGAGACCCAGTACTTC. The chain links TRBV27 to TRBJ2-5; D is possibly TRBD1 or TRBD2 (5 bases each). Per the germline V gene, CDR1 is MNHEY and CDR2 is SMNVEV (reference sequence). Trimming removed 3 bases at V and 5 bases at J, with 13 bases between. The CDR3 sequence is 14 residues long.

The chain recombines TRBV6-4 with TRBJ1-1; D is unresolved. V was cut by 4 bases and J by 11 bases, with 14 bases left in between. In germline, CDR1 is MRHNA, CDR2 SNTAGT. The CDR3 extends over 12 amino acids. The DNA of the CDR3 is TGTGCCAGCAGTGCCCGGCGAAGAACGGCTTTCTTT. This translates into CASSARRRTAFF.

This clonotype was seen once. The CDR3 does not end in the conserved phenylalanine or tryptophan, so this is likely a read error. The CDR3 DNA sequence: TGTGCCAGCAGCCAACCCAGGGAGAACTACGAGCAGTACTTG. It is translated as CASSQPRENYEQYL. The chain has TRBV4-2 and TRBJ2-7, with D perhaps matching TRBD1 or TRBD2 (5 bases each). CDR3 length equals 14 residues. Trimming removed 2 bases at V and 3 bases at J, with 11 bases between. The germline gives CDR1 LGHNA, CDR2 YNFKEQ.

The chain's CDR3 is CASSLGDGDSEKLFF. CDR3 DNA sequence: TGTGCCAGCAGCTTAGGGGACGGGGATAGTGAAAAACTGTTTTTT. The rearrangement uses TRBV7-9 and TRBJ1-4, with D tentatively TRBD1 (5 bases). V shed 1 base and J shed 7 bases, with 13 bases lying between them. This CDR3 is built from 15 residues. CDR1 SEHNR and CDR2 FQNEAQ come from the germline V gene (reference sequence).

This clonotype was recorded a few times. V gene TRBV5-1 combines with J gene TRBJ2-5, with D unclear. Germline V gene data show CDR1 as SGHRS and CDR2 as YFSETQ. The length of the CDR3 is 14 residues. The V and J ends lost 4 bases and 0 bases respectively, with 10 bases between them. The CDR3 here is CASSESVNQETQYF. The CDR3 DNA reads TGCGCCAGCAGCGAGTCGGTCAACCAAGAGACCCAGTACTTC.

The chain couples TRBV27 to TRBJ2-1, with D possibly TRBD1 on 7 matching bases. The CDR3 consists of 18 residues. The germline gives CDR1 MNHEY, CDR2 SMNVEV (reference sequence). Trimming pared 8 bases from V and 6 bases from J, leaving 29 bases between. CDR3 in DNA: TGTGCCAGCCCCAGTACAGGGGAGGATATCGTACGTGGCAATGAGCAGTTCTTC. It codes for CASPSTGEDIVRGNEQFF.

As DNA, the CDR3 is TGTGCCAGCAGCTTAAGGGGCGGCGGGAGCTCCTATAATTCACCCCTCCACTTT. It encodes CASSLRGGGSSYNSPLHF. This chain uses TRBV11-2 with TRBJ1-6, with D possibly TRBD1 on 5 matching bases. Germline lookup yields CDR1 SGHAT and CDR2 FQNNGV. The CDR3 extends over 18 amino acids. V lost 2 bases and J lost 0, with 14 bases in between.

CDR3 DNA sequence: TGTGCTAGTGGTTTGGTGCCACATCAATCTTACTTGGGTTCCTACGAGCAGTACTTC. Translated, it gives CASGLVPHQSYLGSYEQYF. The chain uses TRBV12-5 and TRBJ2-7; D remains unclear. The length of the CDR3 is 19 residues. Looked up from germline, CDR1 is LGHNT and CDR2 is FRNRAP. Trimming cost V 0 bases and J 1 base, with 22 bases left between them.

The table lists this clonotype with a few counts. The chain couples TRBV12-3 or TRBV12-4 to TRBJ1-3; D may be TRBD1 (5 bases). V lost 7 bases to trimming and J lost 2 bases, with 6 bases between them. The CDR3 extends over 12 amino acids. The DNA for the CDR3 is TGTGCCAGCACCAGGGCTGGAAACACCATATATTTT. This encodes CASTRAGNTIYF.

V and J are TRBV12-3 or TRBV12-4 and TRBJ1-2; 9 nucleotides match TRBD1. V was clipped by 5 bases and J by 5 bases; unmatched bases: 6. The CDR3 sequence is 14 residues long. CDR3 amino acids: CASSHIQGAYGYTF. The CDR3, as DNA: TGTGCCAGCAGTCATATACAGGGGGCGTATGGCTACACCTTC.

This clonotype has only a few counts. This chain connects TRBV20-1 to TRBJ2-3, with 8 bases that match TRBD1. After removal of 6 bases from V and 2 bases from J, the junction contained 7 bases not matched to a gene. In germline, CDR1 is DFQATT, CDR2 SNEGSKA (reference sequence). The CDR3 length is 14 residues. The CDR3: CSAQDRGPTDTQYF. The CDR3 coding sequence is TGCAGTGCGCAAGACAGGGGACCCACAGATACGCAGTATTTT.